This T cell receptor (beta chain) derives from a study of molecular identifiers for immune sequencing clone quantification. Germline V gives CDR1 SGHDN, CDR2 FVKESK. The CDR3 loop spans 15 amino acids. MiXCR, run by TCRdb on the PCR reads, gives a single entry per CDR3 protein. Of 300,000 to 400,000 distinct CDR3 sequences in the sample, over 20% were seen once. For this clonotype: This may arise from a read error, as a much more abundant clone is one base away.

This receptor was taken from a human donor in good health. Some libraries in this study had Jurkat cell RNA spiked in. The material sequenced was naive CD8+ T cells from blood, with Jurkat cell RNA spiked in. Subset denoted: FACS-sorted CD8+CD4-CCR7+CD45RA+ naive T cells. The rearrangement links TRBV14 to TRBJ2-3, with TRBD2 as a possible D gene (5 bases). CDR3 sequence (DNA): TGTGTCAGCAGCCACTCCGGGATCTCCACAGATACGCAGTATTTT. Protein: CVSSHSGISTDTQYF.